This TCR beta chain was captured in a study of Ad26.COV2.S vaccination and SARS-CoV-2 variants. Study-level points and caveats: Overall T cell responses may have been underestimated by the analyses of TCR breadth and depth. Comparable non-spike TCR breadth was observed in vaccine and placebo recipients.

A word on this clone: Antigen unknown.

Profiled with immunoSEQ multiplex PCR; TCRdb holds only in-frame clones, not every one. The repertoire has 400,000 to 450,000 clones, roughly 90% of them found once; the top ten carry 12%. Germline CDR1 GTSNPN, CDR2 SVGIG (reference sequence). The length of the CDR3 is 16 residues. V was trimmed by 0 bases and J by 4 bases, leaving 18 bases between them. Described treatment: about 20 received Ad26.COV2.S at low or high dose, single or two shots; 5 received placebo; per-sample allocation not given. Day 63 after the first vaccine or placebo injection was the time point for sampling. This vaccine is an Ad26 vector that expresses the Wuhan-strain SARS-CoV-2 spike.

This sequence originates from a person aged 18-60 years who received the Ad26.COV2.S COVID-19 vaccine or a placebo. The material was peripheral blood, obtained in a trial of Ad26.COV2.S vaccine versus placebo. The rearrangement links TRBV30 to TRBJ1-1, with D unclear. Here the CDR3 reads CAWSVRFRLFGTEAFF. CDR3 nucleotides: TGTGCCTGGAGTGTACGGTTCAGGCTTTTCGGCACTGAAGCTTTCTTT.